This TCR beta chain stems from a study of T cell repertoires in cytomegalovirus infection. Study-wide background: Based on public TCR beta signatures, there were indications of CMV infection and of a matching HLA type.

Germline lookup yields CDR1 MNHEY and CDR2 SVGEGT. CDR3 length: 16 amino acids. Losses at the gene ends were 5 bases for V and 7 bases for J; bases not matched to a gene: 11. TCRdb re-called the reads through MiXCR, storing one row per CDR3 protein. This table has some 110,000 distinct CDR3 sequences, around 9.1% appearing once. Of note for this clonotype: The antigen is not known.

Study-level points and caveats: There were carriers of CMV plus the relevant HLA, and cumulative public TCR beta family frequency identified them. It was HLA-C-restricted CMV-specific TCR beta clonotypes that dominated the response ex vivo.

The sequencing input was PBMCs, sequenced either directly or after in vitro stimulation (not recorded which). This receptor was obtained from a human donor in good health (CMV status not recorded). Some clones in this sample may be carry-over from other donors' samples. The gene calls are TRBV6-2 or TRBV6-3 and TRBJ2-1; 10 bases map to TRBD1. CDR3 amino acids: CASSAQGQGRRNEQFF. The CDR3 nucleotides are TGTGCCAGCAGTGCTCAGGGACAGGGGAGACGAAATGAGCAGTTCTTC.